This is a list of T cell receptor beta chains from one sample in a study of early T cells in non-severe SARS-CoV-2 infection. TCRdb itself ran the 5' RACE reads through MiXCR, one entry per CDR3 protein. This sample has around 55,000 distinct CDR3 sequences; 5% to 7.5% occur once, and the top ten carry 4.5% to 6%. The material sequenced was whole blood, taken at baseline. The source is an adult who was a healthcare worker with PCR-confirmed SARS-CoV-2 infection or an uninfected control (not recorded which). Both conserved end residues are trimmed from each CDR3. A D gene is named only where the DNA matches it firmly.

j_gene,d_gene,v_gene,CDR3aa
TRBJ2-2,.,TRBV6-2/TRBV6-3,ASGPLGLAWNTGELF
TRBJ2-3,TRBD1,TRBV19,ASSMTGVVTDTQY
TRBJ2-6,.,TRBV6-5,ASSLAGANVLT
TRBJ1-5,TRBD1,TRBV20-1,SASRDRDSQPQH
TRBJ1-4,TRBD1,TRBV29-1,SVENRGNEKLF
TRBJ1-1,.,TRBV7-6,ASSRVPLKTEAF
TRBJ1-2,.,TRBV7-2,ASSLMAGMRHGYT
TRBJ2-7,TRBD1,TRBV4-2,ASSLTRDSYEQY
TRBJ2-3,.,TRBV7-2,ASSLVAGTVTDTQY
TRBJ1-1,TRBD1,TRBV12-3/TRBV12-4,ASSLTGVNTEAF
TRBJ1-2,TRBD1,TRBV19,ASSPTGVDNYGYT
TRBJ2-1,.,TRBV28,ASSPLGGGVYNEQF
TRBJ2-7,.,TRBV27,ASSVRMISYEQY
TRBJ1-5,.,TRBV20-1,SAEEGYSNQPQH
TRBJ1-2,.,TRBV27,ASSALTDGHYGYT
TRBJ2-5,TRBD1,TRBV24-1,ATSEQDRVETQY
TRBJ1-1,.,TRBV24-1,ATSDYDDTEAF
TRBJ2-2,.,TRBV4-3,ASSQECVGDPPGPNTGELF
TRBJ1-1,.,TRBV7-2,ASSPDRLAEAF
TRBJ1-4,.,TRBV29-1,SVTSGTGGEKLF
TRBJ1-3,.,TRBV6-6,ASHSGNTIY
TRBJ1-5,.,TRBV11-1,AGDGNWGFGKNQPQH
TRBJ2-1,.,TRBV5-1,ASSLLVAGTPLDTGDEQF
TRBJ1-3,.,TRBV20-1,SLVSGNTIY
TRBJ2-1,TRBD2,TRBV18,ASSPPASGDNEQF
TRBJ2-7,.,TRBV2,ASSERGGQDEQY
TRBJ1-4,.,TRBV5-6,ASSSSLWVASYLTNEKLF
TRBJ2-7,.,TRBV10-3,AISESGGDYEQY
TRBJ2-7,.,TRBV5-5,ASSLFSPSGQILNEQY
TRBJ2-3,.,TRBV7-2,ASSFGPDTQY
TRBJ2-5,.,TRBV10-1,ASSDLAGEETQY
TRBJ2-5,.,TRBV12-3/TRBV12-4,ASTPTNLWGETQY
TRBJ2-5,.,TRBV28,ASSHRTETQY
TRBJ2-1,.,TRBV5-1,ASSLEGPYNEQF
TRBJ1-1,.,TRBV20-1,SASLALGGAEAF
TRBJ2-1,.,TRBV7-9,ASSFMDEQF
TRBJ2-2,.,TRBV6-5,ASSSGTAGTGELF
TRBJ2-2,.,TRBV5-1,ASSPDHANTGELF
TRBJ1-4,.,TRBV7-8,ASSDSLTGEKLF